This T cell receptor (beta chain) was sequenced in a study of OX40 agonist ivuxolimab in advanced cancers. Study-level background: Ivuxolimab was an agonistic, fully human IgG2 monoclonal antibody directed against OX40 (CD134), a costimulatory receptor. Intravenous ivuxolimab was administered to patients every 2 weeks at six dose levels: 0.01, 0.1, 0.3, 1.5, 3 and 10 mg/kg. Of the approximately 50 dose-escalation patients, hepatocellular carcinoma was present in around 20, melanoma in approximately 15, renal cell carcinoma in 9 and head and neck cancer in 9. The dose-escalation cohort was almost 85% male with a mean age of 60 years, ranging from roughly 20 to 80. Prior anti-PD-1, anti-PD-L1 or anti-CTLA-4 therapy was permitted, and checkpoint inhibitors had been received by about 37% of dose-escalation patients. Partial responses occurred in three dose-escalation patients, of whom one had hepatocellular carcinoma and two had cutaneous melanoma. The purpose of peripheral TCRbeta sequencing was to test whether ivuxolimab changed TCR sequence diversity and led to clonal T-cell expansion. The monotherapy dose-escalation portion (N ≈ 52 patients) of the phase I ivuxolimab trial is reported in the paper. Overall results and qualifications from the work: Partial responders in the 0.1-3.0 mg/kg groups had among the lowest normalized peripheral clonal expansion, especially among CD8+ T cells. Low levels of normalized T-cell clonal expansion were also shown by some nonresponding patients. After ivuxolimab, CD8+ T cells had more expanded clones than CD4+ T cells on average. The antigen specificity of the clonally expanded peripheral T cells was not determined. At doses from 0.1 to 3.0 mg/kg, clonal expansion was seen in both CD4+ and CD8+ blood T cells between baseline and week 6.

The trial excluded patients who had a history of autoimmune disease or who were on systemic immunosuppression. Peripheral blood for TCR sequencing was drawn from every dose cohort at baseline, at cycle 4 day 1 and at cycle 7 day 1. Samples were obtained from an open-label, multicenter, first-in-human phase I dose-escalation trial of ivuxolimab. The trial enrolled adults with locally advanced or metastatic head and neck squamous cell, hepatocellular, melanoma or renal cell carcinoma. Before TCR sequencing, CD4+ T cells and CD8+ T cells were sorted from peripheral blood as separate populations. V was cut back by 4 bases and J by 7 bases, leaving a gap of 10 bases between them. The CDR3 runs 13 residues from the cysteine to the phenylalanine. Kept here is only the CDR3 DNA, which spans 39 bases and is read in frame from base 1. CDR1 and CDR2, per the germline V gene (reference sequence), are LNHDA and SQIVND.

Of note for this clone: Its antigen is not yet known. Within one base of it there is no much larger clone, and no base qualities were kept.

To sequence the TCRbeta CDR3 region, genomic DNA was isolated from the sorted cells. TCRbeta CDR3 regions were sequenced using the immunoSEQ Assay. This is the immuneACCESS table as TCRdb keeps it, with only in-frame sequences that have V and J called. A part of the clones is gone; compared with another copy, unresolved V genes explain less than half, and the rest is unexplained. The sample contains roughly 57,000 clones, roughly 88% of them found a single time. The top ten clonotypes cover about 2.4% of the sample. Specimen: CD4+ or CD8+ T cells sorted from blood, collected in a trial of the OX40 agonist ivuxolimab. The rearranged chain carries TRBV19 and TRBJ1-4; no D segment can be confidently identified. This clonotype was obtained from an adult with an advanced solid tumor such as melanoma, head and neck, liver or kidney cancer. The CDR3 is CASSTRAVEKLFF. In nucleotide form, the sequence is TGTGCCAGTAGTACAAGGGCAGTTGAAAAACTGTTTTTT.